This T cell receptor (beta chain) was retrieved from a study of cytomegalovirus exposure and HLA in healthy donors. The donors were members of the roughly 120-subject validation cohort (separate from the roughly 680-subject first cohort). The protocol was immunoSEQ multiplex PCR, while the TCRdb copy is restricted to in-frame clones and leaves out a portion. The data hold under 200,000 clones, with 84% observed a single time. The sample comprised PBMCs. The sequence came from a man younger than 35 in good health and CMV-seropositive.

CDR3 bases: TGTGCCAGCAGCGTAGGTTCCGGGAGAGGAAACACCATATATTTT. Protein product: CASSVGSGRGNTIYF. The V gene is TRBV9, the J gene TRBJ1-3; D unclear. Trimming took off 0 bases at V and 4 bases at J, with 11 bases between the two ends. Germline V lookup: CDR1 SGDLS, CDR2 YYNGEE. The CDR3 is 15 amino acids.